Sequencing of this T cell receptor beta chain was carried out in a study of technical replicates of blood from a handful of donors. Sequenced by immunoSEQ multiplex PCR; TCRdb stores in-frame clones only, minus some. The sample records tens of thousands of clones, around 97% being singletons. The germline gives CDR1 SGHRS, CDR2 YFSETQ. The CDR3 extends over 17 amino acids. V dropped 8 bases and J dropped 2 bases, with 23 bases sitting between them. The sequencing input was T cells isolated from PBMCs. The sequence came from a human donor in good health. The rearrangement uses TRBV5-1 and TRBJ1-3; weak D call: TRBD1 (6 bases). Here the CDR3 DNA reads TGCGCCAGAATTCATAAACAGGGCGGTCGTGCTGGAAACACCATATATTTT. Its protein is CARIHKQGGRAGNTIYF.